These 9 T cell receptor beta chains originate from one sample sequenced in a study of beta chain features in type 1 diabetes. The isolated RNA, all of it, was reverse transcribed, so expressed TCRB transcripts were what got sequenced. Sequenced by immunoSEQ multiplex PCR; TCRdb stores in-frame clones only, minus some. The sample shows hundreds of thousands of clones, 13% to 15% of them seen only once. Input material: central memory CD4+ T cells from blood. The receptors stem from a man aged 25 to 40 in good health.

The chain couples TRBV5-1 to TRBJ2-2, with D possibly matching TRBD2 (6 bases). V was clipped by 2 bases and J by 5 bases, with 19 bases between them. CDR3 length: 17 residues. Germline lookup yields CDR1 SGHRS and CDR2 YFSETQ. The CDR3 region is CASSFRAGGTGTGELFF. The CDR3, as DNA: TGCGCCAGCAGCTTTAGAGCGGGCGGTACCGGGACCGGGGAGCTGTTTTTT.

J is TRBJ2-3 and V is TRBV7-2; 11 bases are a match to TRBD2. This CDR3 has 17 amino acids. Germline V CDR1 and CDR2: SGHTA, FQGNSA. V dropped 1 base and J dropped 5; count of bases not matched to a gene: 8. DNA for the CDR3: TGTGCCAGCAGCTTAGGGCTAGCGGGAGGCACGCGAGATACGCAGTATTTT. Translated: CASSLGLAGGTRDTQYF.

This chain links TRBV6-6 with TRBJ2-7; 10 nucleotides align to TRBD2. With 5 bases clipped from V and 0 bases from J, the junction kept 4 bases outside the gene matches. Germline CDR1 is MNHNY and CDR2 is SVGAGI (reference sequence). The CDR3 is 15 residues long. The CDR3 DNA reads TGTGCCAGCAGTCCCTGGACTAGCGGCTCCTACGAGCAGTACTTC. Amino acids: CASSPWTSGSYEQYF.

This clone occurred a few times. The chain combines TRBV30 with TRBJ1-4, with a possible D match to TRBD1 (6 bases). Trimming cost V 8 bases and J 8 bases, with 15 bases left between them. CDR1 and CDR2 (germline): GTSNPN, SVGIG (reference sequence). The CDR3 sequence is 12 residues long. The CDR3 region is CAVGDIREKLFF. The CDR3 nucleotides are TGTGCCGTAGGGGACATCAGAGAAAAACTGTTTTTT. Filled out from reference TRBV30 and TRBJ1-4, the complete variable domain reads SQTIHQWPATLVQPVGSPLSLECTVEGTSNPNLYWYRQAAGRGLQLLFYSVGIGQISSEVPQNLSASRPQDRQFILSSKKLLLSDSGFYLCAVGDIREKLFFGSGTQLSVL.

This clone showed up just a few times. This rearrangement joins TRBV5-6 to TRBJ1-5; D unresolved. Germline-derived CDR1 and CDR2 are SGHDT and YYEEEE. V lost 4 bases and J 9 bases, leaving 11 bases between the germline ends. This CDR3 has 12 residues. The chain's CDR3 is CASSQFRGPQHF. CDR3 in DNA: TGTGCCAGCAGCCAATTTAGAGGGCCCCAGCATTTT. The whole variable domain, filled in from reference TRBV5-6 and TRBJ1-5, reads DAGVTQSPTHLIKTRGQQVTLRCSPKSGHDTVSWYQQALGQGPQFIFQYYEEEERQRGNFPDRFSGHQFPNYSSELNVNALLLGDSALYLCASSQFRGPQHFGDGTRLSIL.

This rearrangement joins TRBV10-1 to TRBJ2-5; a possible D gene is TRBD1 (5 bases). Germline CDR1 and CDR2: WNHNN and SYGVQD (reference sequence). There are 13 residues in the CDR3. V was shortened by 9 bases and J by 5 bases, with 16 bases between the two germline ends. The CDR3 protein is CASSRLGQETQYF. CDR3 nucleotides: TGCGCCAGTTCCAGATTGGGGCAGGAGACCCAGTACTTC.

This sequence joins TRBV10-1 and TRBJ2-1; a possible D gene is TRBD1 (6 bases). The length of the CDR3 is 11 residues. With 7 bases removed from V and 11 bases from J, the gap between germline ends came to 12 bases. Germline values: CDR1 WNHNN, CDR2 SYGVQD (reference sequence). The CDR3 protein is CASTRRDKQFF. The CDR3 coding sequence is TGCGCCAGCACCAGAAGGGACAAGCAGTTCTTC.

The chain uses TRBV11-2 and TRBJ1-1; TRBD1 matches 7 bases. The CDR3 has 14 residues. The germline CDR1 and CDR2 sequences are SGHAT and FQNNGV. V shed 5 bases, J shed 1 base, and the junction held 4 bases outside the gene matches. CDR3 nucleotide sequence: TGTGCCAGCAGCCCGAGGACAGGGAACACTGAAGCTTTCTTT. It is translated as CASSPRTGNTEAFF.

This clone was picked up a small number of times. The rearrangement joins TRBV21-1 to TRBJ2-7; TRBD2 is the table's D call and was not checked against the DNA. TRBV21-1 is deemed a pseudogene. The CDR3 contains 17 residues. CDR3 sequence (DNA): TGTGCCAGCAGCAAAGGGGGACTAGCGGGGGCCTCCTACGAGCAGTACTTC. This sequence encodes CASSKGGLAGASYEQYF.